In its sample, the clone carrying this T cell receptor (beta chain) was seen once. TCR beta from blood CD8+ and CD4+ T cells was sequenced. Healthy donors formed controls matched for age and sex. The TEMRA cells underwent FACS enrichment, while the CD8+ and CD4+ T cells underwent negative isolation. This record comes from a study of CD8 T cells in Susac syndrome. After extraction with the RNeasy kit, roughly 0.5 to 1 ug of the RNA was reverse transcribed using random hexamers. An immunoSEQ multiplex PCR generated amplified TCR beta CDR3 products spanning 54 Vbeta and 13 Jbeta. TCRdb reprocessed the immunoSEQ multiplex PCR reads with MiXCR, giving one entry per CDR3 protein. Counted here are under 200,000 distinct CDR3 sequences, 90% to 95% occurring once; the ten biggest clones make up about 0.13%. This TCR was recovered from a human donor in good health. Sequenced: CD4+ T cells from PBMCs.

CDR3 nucleotides: TGTGCCAGCAGTCTCATAGGACAGGGGCCACAAGAGGAGCAGTTCTTC. Translated: CASSLIGQGPQEEQFF. The chain links TRBV27 to TRBJ2-1, with 9 bases matching TRBD1. Germline V gene data show CDR1 as MNHEY and CDR2 as SMNVEV (reference sequence). This CDR3 has 16 amino acids. Losses at the gene ends were 5 bases for V and 10 bases for J; bases not matched to a gene: 15.